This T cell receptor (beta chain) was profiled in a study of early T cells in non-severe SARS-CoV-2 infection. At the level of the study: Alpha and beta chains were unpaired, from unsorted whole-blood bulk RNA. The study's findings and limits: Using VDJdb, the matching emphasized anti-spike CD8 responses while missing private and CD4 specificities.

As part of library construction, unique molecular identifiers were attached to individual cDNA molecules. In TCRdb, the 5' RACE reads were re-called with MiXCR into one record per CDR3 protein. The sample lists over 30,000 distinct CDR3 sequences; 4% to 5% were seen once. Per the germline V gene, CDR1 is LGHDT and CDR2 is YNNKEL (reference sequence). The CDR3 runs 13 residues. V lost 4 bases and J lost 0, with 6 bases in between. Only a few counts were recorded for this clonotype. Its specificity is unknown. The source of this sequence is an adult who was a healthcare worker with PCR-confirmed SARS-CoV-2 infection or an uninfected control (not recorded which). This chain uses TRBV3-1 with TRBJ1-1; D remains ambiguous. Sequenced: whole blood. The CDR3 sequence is CASSPTLNTEAFF. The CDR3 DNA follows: TGTGCCAGCAGCCCGACACTGAACACTGAAGCTTTCTTT.